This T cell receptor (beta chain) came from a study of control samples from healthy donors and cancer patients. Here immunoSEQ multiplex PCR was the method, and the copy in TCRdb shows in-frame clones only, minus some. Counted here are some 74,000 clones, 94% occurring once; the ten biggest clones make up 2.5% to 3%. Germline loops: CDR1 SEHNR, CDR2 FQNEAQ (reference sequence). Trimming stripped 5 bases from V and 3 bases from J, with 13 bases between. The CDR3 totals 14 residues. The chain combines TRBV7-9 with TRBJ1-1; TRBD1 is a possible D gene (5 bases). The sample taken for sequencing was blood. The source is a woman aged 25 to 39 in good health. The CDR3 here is CASSKQQGDTEAFF. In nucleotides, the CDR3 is TGTGCCAGCAGCAAACAGCAAGGGGACACTGAAGCTTTCTTT. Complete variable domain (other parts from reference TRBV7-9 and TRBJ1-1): DTGVSQNPRHKITKRGQNVTFRCDPISEHNRLYWYRQTLGQGPEFLTYFQNEAQLEKSRLLSDRFSAERPKGSFSTLEIQRTEQGDSAMYLCASSKQQGDTEAFFGQGTRLTVV.